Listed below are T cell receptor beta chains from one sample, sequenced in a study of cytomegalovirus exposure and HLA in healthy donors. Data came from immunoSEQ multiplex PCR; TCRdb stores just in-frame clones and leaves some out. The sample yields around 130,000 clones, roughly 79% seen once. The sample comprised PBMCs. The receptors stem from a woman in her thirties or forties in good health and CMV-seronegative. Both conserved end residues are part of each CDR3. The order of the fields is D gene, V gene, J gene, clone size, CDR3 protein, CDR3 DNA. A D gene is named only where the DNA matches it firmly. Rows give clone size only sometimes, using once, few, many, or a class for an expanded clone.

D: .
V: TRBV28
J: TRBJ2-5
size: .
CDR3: CASSLSGWETQYF
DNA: TGTGCCAGCAGTCTAAGCGGGTGGGAGACCCAGTACTTC

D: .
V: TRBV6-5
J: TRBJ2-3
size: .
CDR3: CASSYPEEGANTQYF
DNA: TGTGCCAGCAGTTACCCGGAGGAGGGGGCAAATACGCAGTATTTT

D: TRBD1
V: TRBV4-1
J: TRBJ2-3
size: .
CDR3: CASSFTWTGGADTQYF
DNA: TGCGCCAGCAGCTTTACCTGGACAGGGGGCGCAGATACGCAGTATTTT

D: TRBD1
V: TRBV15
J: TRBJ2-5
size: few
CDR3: CATSSMGQSQETQYF
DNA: TGTGCCACCAGCAGTATGGGACAGAGCCAAGAGACCCAGTACTTC

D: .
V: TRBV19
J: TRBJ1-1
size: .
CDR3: CASSPTGFMNTEAFF
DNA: TGTGCCAGTAGCCCGACAGGCTTTATGAACACTGAAGCTTTCTTT

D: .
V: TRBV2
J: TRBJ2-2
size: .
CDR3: CASSEWSHSGELFF
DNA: TGTGCCAGCAGTGAGTGGAGCCACTCCGGGGAGCTGTTTTTT

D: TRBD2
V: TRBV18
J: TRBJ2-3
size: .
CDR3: CASSFGTSGGTDTQYF
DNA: TGTGCCAGCTCATTCGGGACTAGCGGGGGCACAGATACGCAGTATTTT

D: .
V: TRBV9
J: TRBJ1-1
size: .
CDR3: CASSVGVGGTEAFF
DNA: TGTGCCAGCAGCGTAGGTGTCGGGGGCACTGAAGCTTTCTTT

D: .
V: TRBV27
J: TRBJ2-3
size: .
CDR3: CASSLGADPSTDTQYF
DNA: TGTGCCAGCAGTTTAGGGGCAGATCCTAGCACAGATACGCAGTATTTT

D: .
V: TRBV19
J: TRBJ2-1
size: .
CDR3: CASSLPGNEQFF
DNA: TGTGCCAGTAGTCTCCCCGGGAATGAGCAGTTCTTC

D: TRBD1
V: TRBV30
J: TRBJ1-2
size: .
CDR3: CAWSGDSWEHYGYTF
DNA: TGTGCCTGGAGCGGGGACAGTTGGGAACACTATGGCTACACCTTC

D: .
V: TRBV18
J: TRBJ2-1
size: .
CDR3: CASSPSRGLYNEQFF
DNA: TGTGCCAGCTCACCATCGCGGGGTCTATACAATGAGCAGTTCTTC

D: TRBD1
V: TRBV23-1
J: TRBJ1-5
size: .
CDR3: CASSHSTGQGSNQPQHF
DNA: TGCGCCAGCAGTCACTCTACGGGACAGGGAAGCAATCAGCCCCAGCATTTT

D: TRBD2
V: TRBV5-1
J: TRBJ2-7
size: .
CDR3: CASSSGLAAAYEQYF
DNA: TGCGCCAGCAGCTCGGGACTAGCGGCTGCCTACGAGCAGTACTTC

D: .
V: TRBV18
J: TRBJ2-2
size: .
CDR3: CASSPQGPTGTGELFF
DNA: TGTGCCAGCTCACCTCAGGGGCCGACGGGGACCGGGGAGCTGTTTTTT

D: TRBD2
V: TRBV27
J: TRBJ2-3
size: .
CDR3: CASSFSGGADTQYF
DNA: TGTGCCAGCAGTTTTAGCGGGGGGGCAGATACGCAGTATTTT

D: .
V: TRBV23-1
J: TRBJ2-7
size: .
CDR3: CASSQFRVARTISYEQYF
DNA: TGCGCCAGCAGTCAATTCCGGGTAGCCAGGACAATCTCCTACGAGCAGTACTTC

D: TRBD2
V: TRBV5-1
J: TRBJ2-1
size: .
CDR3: CASSLEGGGANEQFF
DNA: TGCGCCAGCAGCTTGGAAGGCGGGGGGGCAAATGAGCAGTTCTTC

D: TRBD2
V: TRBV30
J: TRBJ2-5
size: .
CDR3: CAWSGTSAQETQYF
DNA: TGTGCCTGGAGTGGTACTAGCGCCCAAGAGACCCAGTACTTC

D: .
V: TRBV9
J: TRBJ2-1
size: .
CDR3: CASSVAPSGISSYNEQFF
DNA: TGTGCCAGCAGCGTAGCCCCCTCCGGGATCAGCTCCTACAATGAGCAGTTCTTC

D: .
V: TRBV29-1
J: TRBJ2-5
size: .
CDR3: CSANRVGETQYF
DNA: TGCAGCGCTAACAGGGTAGGGGAGACCCAGTACTTC

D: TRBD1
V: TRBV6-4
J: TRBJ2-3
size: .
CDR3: CASSVQDRADTQYF
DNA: TGTGCCAGCAGTGTCCAGGACAGGGCAGATACGCAGTATTTT

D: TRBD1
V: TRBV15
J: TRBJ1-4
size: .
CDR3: CATSRDLLGQANEKLFF
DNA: TGTGCCACCAGCAGAGATCTGTTGGGACAGGCTAATGAAAAACTGTTTTTT

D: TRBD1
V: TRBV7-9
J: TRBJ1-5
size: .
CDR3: CASSYIGGGQVNQPQHF
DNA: TGTGCCAGCAGCTACATCGGCGGGGGACAGGTGAATCAGCCCCAGCATTTT

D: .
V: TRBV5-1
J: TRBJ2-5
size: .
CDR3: CASSLGGSGLQETQYF
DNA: TGCGCCAGCAGCTTGGGTGGTAGCGGACTCCAAGAGACCCAGTACTTC

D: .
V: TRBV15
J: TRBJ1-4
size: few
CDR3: CATSSEMRGRTNEKLFF
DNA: TGTGCCACCAGCAGTGAAATGCGGGGCAGAACTAATGAAAAACTGTTTTTT

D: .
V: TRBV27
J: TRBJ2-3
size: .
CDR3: CASTSHTTDTQYF
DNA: TGTGCCAGCACCTCACACACCACAGATACGCAGTATTTT

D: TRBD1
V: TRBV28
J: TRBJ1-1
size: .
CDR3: CASSPIGQGGTEAFF
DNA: TGTGCCAGCAGTCCAATAGGACAGGGTGGAACTGAAGCTTTCTTT

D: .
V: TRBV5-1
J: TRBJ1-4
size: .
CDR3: CASSLAGQVDNEKLFF
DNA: TGCGCCAGCAGCTTGGCCGGCCAGGTAGATAATGAAAAACTGTTTTTT

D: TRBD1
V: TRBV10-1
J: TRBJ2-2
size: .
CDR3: CASRDRVVTGELFF
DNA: TGCGCCAGCAGGGACAGGGTCGTTACCGGGGAGCTGTTTTTT

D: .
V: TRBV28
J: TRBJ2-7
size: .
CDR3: CASSLLTVPYEQYF
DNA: TGTGCCAGCAGTTTACTCACAGTGCCCTACGAGCAGTACTTC

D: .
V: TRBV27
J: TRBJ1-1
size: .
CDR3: CASSLVGGEAFF
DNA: TGTGCCAGCAGTTTAGTAGGAGGGGAAGCTTTCTTT

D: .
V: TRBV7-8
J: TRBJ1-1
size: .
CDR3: CASSFRGTLNTEAFF
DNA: TGTGCCAGCAGCTTTCGGGGTACTTTGAACACTGAAGCTTTCTTT

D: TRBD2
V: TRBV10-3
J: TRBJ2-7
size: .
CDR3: CAISEYGGSSYEQYF
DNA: TGTGCCATCAGTGAGTATGGCGGGAGCTCCTACGAGCAGTACTTC

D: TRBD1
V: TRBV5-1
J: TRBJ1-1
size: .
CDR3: CASSATGGNTEAFF
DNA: TGCGCCAGCAGCGCGACAGGGGGGAACACTGAAGCTTTCTTT

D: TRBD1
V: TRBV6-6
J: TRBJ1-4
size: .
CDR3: CASSTDRRNNEKLFF
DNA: TGTGCCAGCAGCACGGACAGGCGAAATAATGAAAAACTGTTTTTT

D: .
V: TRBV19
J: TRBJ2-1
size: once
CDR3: CASSISWTPYNEQFF
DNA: TGTGCCAGTAGTATAAGTTGGACTCCCTACAATGAGCAGTTCTTC

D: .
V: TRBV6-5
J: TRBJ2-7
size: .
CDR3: CASSDSVPRNEQYF
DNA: TGTGCCAGCAGTGACAGCGTCCCCCGTAACGAGCAGTACTTC

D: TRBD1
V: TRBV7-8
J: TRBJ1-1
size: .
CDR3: CASSRAGTGGTEAFF
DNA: TGTGCCAGCAGCAGAGCCGGGACAGGGGGCACTGAAGCTTTCTTT

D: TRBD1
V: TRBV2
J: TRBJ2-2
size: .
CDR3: CASSESGTENTGELFF
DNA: TGTGCCAGCAGTGAGTCCGGGACAGAGAACACCGGGGAGCTGTTTTTT

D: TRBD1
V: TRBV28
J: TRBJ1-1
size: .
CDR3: CASSVTGQGASEAFF
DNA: TGTGCCAGCAGTGTGACGGGACAGGGGGCCTCTGAAGCTTTCTTT